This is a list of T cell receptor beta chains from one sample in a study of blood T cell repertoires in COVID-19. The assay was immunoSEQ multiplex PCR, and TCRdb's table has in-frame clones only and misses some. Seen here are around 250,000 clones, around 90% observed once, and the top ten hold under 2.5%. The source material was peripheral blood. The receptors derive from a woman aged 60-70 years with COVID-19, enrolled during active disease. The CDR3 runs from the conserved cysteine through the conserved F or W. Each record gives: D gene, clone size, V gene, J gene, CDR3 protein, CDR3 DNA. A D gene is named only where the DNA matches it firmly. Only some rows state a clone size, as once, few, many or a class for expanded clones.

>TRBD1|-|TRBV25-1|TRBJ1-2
CASRPDREVGGYTF
TGTGCCAGCAGGCCAGACAGGGAAGTAGGTGGCTACACCTTC
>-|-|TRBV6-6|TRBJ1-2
CASSSGQPYYGYTF
TGTGCCAGCAGTTCCGGACAGCCATATTATGGCTACACCTTC
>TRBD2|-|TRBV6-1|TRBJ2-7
CASSEAVAGGPFYEQYF
TGTGCCAGCAGTGAAGCGGTAGCGGGGGGCCCGTTCTACGAGCAGTACTTC
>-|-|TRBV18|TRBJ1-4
CASSSPVTTNEKLFF
TGTGCCAGCTCATCGCCGGTTACGACTAATGAAAAACTGTTTTTT
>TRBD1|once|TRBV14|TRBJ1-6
CASSQTGQGFSPLHF
TGTGCCAGCAGCCAAACGGGACAGGGCTTCTCACCCCTCCACTTT
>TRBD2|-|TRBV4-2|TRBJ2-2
CASSHLAGGVVGELFF
TGTGCCAGCAGCCACCTAGCGGGGGGCGTGGTCGGGGAGCTGTTTTTT
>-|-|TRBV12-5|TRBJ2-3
CASGLILSDTQYF
TGTGCTAGTGGTTTGATACTTTCAGATACGCAGTATTTT
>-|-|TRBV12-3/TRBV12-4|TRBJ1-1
CASSIVQGAEAFF
TGTGCCAGCAGCATTGTCCAGGGCGCTGAAGCTTTCTTT
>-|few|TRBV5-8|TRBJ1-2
CASSLHYRDNYGYTF
TGTGCCAGCAGCTTGCACTACAGGGACAACTATGGCTACACCTTC
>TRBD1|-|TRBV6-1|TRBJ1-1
CASSEALWDRESWYTEAFF
TGTGCCAGCAGTGAAGCGCTCTGGGACAGGGAATCTTGGTACACTGAAGCTTTCTTT
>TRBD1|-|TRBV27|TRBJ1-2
CASRLTGVDGYTF
TGTGCCAGCAGGCTTACAGGGGTCGATGGCTACACCTTC
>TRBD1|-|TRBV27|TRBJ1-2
CASSFKPTGGVYGYTF
TGTGCCAGCAGTTTCAAACCGACAGGGGGTGTTTATGGCTACACCTTC
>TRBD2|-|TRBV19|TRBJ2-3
CASSRLAGNTDTQYF
TGTGCCAGTAGTCGGCTAGCGGGGAACACAGATACGCAGTATTTT
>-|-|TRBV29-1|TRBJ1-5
CSVELAGNSNQPQHF
TGCAGCGTTGAATTGGCAGGTAACAGCAATCAGCCCCAGCATTTT
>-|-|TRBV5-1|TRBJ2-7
CASSLVQSYEQYF
TGCGCCAGCAGCTTGGTTCAGTCCTACGAGCAGTACTTC
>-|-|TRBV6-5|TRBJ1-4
CASRYWGGEKLFF
TGTGCCAGCAGATACTGGGGGGGTGAAAAACTGTTTTTT
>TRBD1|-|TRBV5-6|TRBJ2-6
CASSLWLGQGSGANVLTF
TGTGCCAGCAGCTTGTGGTTGGGACAGGGCTCTGGGGCCAACGTCCTGACTTTC